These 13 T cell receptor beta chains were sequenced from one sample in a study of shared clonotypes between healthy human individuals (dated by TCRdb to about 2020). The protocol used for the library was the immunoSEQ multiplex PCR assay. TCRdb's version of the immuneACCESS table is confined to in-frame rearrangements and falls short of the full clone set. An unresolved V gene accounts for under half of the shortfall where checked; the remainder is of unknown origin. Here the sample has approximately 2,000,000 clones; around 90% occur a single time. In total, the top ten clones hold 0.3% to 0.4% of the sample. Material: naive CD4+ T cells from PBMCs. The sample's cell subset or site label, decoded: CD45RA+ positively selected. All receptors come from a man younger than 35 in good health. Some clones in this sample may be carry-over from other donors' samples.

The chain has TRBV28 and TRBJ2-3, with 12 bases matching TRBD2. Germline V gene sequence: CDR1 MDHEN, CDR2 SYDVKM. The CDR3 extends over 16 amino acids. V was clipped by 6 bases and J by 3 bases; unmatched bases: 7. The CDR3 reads CASSIRLAGVTDTQYF. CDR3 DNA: TGTGCCAGCAGCATCCGACTAGCGGGAGTGACAGATACGCAGTATTTT.

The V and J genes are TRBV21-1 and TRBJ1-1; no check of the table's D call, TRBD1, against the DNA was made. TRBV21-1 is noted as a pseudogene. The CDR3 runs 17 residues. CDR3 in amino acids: CASSKRGQGQSNTEAFF. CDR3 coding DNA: TGTGCCAGCAGCAAACGGGGTCAGGGACAGTCGAACACTGAAGCTTTCTTT.

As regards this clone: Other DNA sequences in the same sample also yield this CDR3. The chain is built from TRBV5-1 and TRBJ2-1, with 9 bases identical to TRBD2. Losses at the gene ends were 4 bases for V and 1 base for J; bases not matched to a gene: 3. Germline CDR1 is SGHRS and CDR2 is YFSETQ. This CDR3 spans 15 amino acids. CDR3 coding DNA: TGCGCCAGCAGCCTTCTAGCGGGATCCTACAATGAGCAGTTCTTC. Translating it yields CASSLLAGSYNEQFF.

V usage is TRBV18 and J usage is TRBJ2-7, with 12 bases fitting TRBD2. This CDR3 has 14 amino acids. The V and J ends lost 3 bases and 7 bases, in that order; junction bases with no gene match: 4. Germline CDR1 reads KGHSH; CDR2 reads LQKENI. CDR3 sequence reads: CASSPPTSGREQYF. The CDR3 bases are TGTGCCAGCTCACCTCCTACTAGCGGGAGGGAGCAGTACTTC.

The CDR3 DNA reads as TGTGCCAGCTCACCGACAGTGAGCTCCTACGAGCAGTACTTC. Encoded protein: CASSPTVSSYEQYF. The chain employs TRBV18 and TRBJ2-5, with D perhaps matching TRBD1 (5 bases). The closer fit of TRBJ2-7 to the DNA end suggests the J call may be wrong. This CDR3 is built from 14 residues. The germline V gene has CDR1 KGHSH and CDR2 LQKENI.

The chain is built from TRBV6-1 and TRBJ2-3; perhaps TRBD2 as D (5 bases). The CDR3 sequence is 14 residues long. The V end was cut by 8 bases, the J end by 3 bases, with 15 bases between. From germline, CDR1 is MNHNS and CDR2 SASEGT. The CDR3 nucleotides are TGTGCCAGCGGTGCTCCAAGAGGGACAGATACGCAGTATTTT. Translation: CASGAPRGTDTQYF.

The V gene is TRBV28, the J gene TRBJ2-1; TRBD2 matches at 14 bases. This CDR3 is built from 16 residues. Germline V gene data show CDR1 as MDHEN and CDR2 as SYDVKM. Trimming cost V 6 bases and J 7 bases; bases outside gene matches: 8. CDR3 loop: CASRIAGTSGRNEQFF. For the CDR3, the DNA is TGTGCCAGCAGGATCGCCGGGACTAGCGGGAGAAATGAGCAGTTCTTC. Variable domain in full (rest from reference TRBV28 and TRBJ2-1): DVKVTQSSRYLVKRTGEKVFLECVQDMDHENMFWYRQDPGLGLRLIYFSYDVKMKEKGDIPEGYSVSREKKERFSLILESASTNQTSMYLCASRIAGTSGRNEQFFGPGTRLTVL.

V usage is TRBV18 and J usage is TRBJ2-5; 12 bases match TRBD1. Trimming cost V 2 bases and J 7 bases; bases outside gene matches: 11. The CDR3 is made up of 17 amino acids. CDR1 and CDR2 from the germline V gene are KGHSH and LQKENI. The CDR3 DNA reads TGTGCCAGCTCACCAGGACCCGGGACAGGGGGCGCTGGGACCCAGTACTTC. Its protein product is CASSPGPGTGGAGTQYF.

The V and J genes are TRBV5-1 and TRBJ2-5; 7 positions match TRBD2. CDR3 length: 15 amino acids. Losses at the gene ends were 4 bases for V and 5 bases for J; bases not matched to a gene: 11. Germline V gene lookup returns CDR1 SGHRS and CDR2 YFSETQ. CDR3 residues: CASSRAGARTETQYF. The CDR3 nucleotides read TGCGCCAGCAGCCGGGCGGGAGCCAGGACGGAGACCCAGTACTTC.

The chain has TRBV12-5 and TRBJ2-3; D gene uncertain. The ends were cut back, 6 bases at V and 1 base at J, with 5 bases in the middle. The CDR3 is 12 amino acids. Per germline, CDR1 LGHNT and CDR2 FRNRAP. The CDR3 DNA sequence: TGTGCTAGTGGCCGGGGCACAGATACGCAGTATTTT. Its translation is CASGRGTDTQYF.

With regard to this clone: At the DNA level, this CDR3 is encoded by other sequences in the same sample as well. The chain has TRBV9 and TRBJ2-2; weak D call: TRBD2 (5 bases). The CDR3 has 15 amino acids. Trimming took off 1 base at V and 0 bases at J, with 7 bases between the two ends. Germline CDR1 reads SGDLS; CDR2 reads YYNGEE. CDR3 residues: CASSVSGSNTGELFF. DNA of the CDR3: TGTGCCAGCAGCGTATCGGGGTCGAACACCGGGGAGCTGTTTTTT. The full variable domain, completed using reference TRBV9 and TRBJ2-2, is DSGVTQTPKHLITATGQRVTLRCSPRSGDLSVYWYQQSLDQGLQFLIQYYNGEERAKGNILERFSAQQFPDLHSELNLSSLELGDSALYFCASSVSGSNTGELFFGEGSRLTVL.

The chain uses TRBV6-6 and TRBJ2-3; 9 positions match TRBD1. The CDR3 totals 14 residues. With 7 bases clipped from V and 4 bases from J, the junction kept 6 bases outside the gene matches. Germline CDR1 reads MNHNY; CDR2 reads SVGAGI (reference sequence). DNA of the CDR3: TGTGCCAGCACTACAACAGGGGGCGCAGATACGCAGTATTTT. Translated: CASTTTGGADTQYF.

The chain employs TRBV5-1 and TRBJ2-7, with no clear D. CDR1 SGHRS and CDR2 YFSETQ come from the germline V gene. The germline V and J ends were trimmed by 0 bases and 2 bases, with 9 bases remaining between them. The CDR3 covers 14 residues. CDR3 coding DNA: TGCGCCAGCAGCTTGGATACGGCTACCTACGAGCAGTACTTC. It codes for CASSLDTATYEQYF.